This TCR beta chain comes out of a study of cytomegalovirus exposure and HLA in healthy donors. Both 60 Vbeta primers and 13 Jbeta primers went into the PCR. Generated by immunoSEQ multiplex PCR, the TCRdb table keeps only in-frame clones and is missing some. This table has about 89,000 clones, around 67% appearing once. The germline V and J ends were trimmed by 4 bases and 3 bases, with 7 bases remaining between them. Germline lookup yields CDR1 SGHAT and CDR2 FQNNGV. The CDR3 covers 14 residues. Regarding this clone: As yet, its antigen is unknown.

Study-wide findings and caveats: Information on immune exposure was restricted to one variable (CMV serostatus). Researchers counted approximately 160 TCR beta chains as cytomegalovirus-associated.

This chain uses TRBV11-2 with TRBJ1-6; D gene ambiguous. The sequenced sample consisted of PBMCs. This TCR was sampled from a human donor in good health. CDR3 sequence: CASSSGIYNSPLHF. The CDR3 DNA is TGTGCCAGCAGCTCCGGGATCTATAATTCACCCCTCCACTTT.